The source of this TCR beta chain is a study of T cells in Graves' hyperthyroidism and ophthalmopathy. On the study more broadly: Prior to any treatment, at the point of initial diagnosis, peripheral blood was collected.

The germline gives CDR1 MDHEN, CDR2 SYDVKM. CDR3 length equals 16 residues. The trim removed 5 bases at V and 0 bases at J, leaving 8 bases unmatched. This clonotype was recorded at least ten times. The antigen is not known. RNA transcripts served as the template for amplifying TCR beta CDR3 regions. HTBI primers were employed in a first-round RT-PCR of the TCR CDR3. One entry per CDR3 protein results from TCRdb running MiXCR on the multiplex PCR reads. Found here are 700,000 or so distinct CDR3 sequences, around 15% of them singletons; the top ten hold 8.4%. General study results and limits: In the blood, most expanded thyroid clonotypes above 0.001 appeared as well.

The origin of this receptor is a man between 18 and 29 years old with Graves' hyperthyroidism. The gene calls are TRBV28 and TRBJ2-7; 9 bases line up with TRBD2. Specimen: blood. Here the CDR3 reads CASSVPTSGNSYEQYF. In DNA, the CDR3 is TGTGCCAGCAGTGTCCCGACTAGCGGAAACTCCTACGAGCAGTACTTC. The whole variable domain, remainder taken from reference TRBV28 and TRBJ2-7, is DVKVTQSSRYLVKRTGEKVFLECVQDMDHENMFWYRQDPGLGLRLIYFSYDVKMKEKGDIPEGYSVSREKKERFSLILESASTNQTSMYLCASSVPTSGNSYEQYFGPGTRLTVT.